The 15 T cell receptor beta chains listed next were all sequenced from one sample in a study of T cell repertoires in cytomegalovirus infection. TCRdb reprocessed the reads via MiXCR and lists one record per CDR3 protein. Among about 68,000 distinct CDR3 sequences listed, 22% were seen once. Their cognate antigens are unknown. The sequenced sample consisted of PBMCs, sequenced either directly or after in vitro stimulation (not recorded which). All receptors come from a human donor in good health (CMV status not recorded). Some clones in this sample may be carry-over from other donors' samples.

The chain joins TRBV6-5 to TRBJ2-1; 11 bases match TRBD2. Germline assignment: CDR1 MNHEY and CDR2 SVGAGI. The CDR3 runs 16 residues. The V gene end was trimmed by 4 bases and the J gene end by 4 bases; junction bases not matched to a gene: 6. The CDR3, as DNA: TGTGCCAGCAGTTCCCTGGGACTAGCGGATTACAATGAGCAGTTCTTC. It is translated as CASSSLGLADYNEQFF.

This chain joins TRBV6-2 or TRBV6-3 and TRBJ1-3, with D unclear. CDR1 MNHEY and CDR2 SVGEGT come from the germline V gene. Trimming took 2 bases from V and 0 from J, leaving 8 bases between them. The CDR3 spans 15 residues. The CDR3 sequence is CASSYRRGSGNTIYF. As DNA, the CDR3 is TGTGCCAGCAGTTACCGCCGGGGCTCTGGAAACACCATATATTTT.

As regards this clonotype: Being one base from a much bigger clone, this may be a read error. The gene calls are TRBV7-3 and TRBJ2-3; tentative D call: TRBD2 (6 bases). The CDR3 spans 15 residues. Germline V gene lookup returns CDR1 SGHTA and CDR2 FQGTGA. The CDR3 coding sequence is TGTGCCAGCAGCCTCGGTGGGAGGTTCACAGATACGCAGTGTTTT. It encodes CASSLGGRFTDTQCF.

This clonotype was seen more than once but under ten times. The J gene is TRBJ1-1, the V gene TRBV28, with D unclear. Trimming pared 5 bases from V and 5 bases from J, leaving 15 bases between. CDR1 and CDR2 from the germline V gene are MDHEN and SYDVKM. CDR3 length: 14 residues. This CDR3 reads CASSLTGPKTEAFF. CDR3 DNA sequence: TGTGCCAGCAGTCTCACCGGACCCAAGACTGAAGCTTTCTTT.

The rearrangement links TRBV11-3 to TRBJ2-3; no reliable D call. V gave up 3 bases and J gave up 7 bases, with 23 bases separating them. The CDR3 has 17 residues. The germline gives CDR1 SGHNT, CDR2 YENEEA. The CDR3 reads CASSFGVQVLMDHTQYF. CDR3 DNA: TGTGCCAGCAGCTTCGGCGTCCAGGTTTTAATGGATCATACGCAGTATTTT.

The chain has TRBV7-2 and TRBJ1-2; maybe TRBD1 (6 bases). Trimming removed 5 bases at V and 2 bases at J, with 21 bases between. Germline CDR1 and CDR2: SGHTA and FQGNSA. There are 17 residues in the CDR3. Written as DNA, the CDR3 is TGTGCCAGCAGCCCAGGAGGGGGTCTGGGGCTGAACTATGGCTACACCTTC. Protein sequence: CASSPGGGLGLNYGYTF.

Remarks on this clonotype: Relative to the germline gene, one junction end is altered; a read error may explain this. The chain recombines TRBV4-1 with TRBJ1-1; 9 positions match TRBD1. The CDR3 has 15 residues. In germline, CDR1 is MGHRA, CDR2 YSYEKL. The CDR3 is CASSEDADRGTEAFF. CDR3 bases: TGCGCCAGCAGCGAAGATGCGGACAGGGGAACTGAAGCTTTCTTT.

This clonotype came up many times. J is TRBJ1-4 and V is TRBV7-7; D possibly corresponds to TRBD1 (5 bases). Trimming pared 1 base from V and 8 bases from J, leaving 8 bases between. Germline loops: CDR1 SSHAT, CDR2 FNYEAQ (reference sequence). The CDR3 is made up of 13 amino acids. CDR3 amino acids: CASSLERGEKLFF. The CDR3 DNA sequence: TGTGCCAGCAGCTTAGAACGGGGCGAAAAACTGTTTTTT.

The V and J genes are TRBV7-2 and TRBJ1-1; D unclear. This CDR3 has 14 amino acids. Trimming took 2 bases from V and 1 from J, leaving 8 bases between them. Germline V CDR1 and CDR2: SGHTA, FQGNSA. The DNA of the CDR3 is TGTGCCAGCAGCTTAACCCGGCAGAACACTGAAGCTTTCTTT. This gives the protein CASSLTRQNTEAFF.

This clonotype was seen at least ten times. The gene calls are TRBV7-2 and TRBJ1-3; 7 bases fit TRBD1. The CDR3 covers 16 residues. The V gene's germline CDR1 is SGHTA and CDR2 FQGNSA. Losses at the gene ends were 5 bases for V and 2 bases for J; bases not matched to a gene: 9. CDR3 sequence (DNA): TGTGCCAGCAGCGGAGCAGGGGGATCGACTGGAAACACCATATATTTT. It specifies CASSGAGGSTGNTIYF.

In this sample, this clonotype turned up a few times. This sequence joins TRBV12-3 or TRBV12-4 and TRBJ1-2; no definite D call. The CDR3 has 12 amino acids. V shed 1 base and J shed 7 bases, with 7 bases lying between them. The CDR3 protein is CASSLVLSGYTF. The CDR3 nucleotides read TGTGCCAGCAGTTTAGTTCTTTCTGGCTACACCTTC.

The rearrangement links TRBV19 to TRBJ2-2; the D gene is possibly TRBD1 (5 bases). The CDR3 totals 14 residues. CDR1 is LNHDA, CDR2 SQIVND, per germline (reference sequence). V was pared by 9 bases and J by 3 bases, with 14 bases between. DNA of the CDR3: TGTGCCAGCTGGCCAGGGCAGTACACCGGGGAGCTGTTTTTT. Protein sequence: CASWPGQYTGELFF.

The genes are TRBV19 and TRBJ1-5, with D hard to call. Trimming pared 5 bases from V and 4 bases from J, leaving 12 bases between. The length of the CDR3 is 14 residues. Germline-derived CDR1 and CDR2 are LNHDA and SQIVND (reference sequence). The CDR3 loop reads CASSAGQKNQPQHF. For the CDR3, the DNA is TGTGCCAGTAGTGCCGGCCAAAAAAATCAGCCCCAGCATTTT.

The gene calls are TRBV24-1 and TRBJ1-2; possibly TRBD1 for D (5 bases). The V end was cut by 7 bases, the J end by 6 bases, with 14 bases between. This CDR3 comprises 13 residues. The germline gives CDR1 KGHDR, CDR2 SFDVKD. The CDR3 nucleotides are TGTGCCACCAGGTCGGGGGGGATCGATGGCTACACCTTC. Its translation: CATRSGGIDGYTF.

This clonotype appeared a few times. The CDR3 DNA sequence: TGTGCCAGCAGCACAGGGGCTGAAGCTTTCTTT. Protein sequence: CASSTGAEAFF. The V and J genes are TRBV6-2 or TRBV6-3 and TRBJ1-1, with 7 nucleotides matching TRBD1. V lost 6 bases to trimming and J lost 6 bases; unmatched junction nucleotides: 1. Germline loops: CDR1 MNHEY, CDR2 SVGEGT. This CDR3 is 11 amino acids long.